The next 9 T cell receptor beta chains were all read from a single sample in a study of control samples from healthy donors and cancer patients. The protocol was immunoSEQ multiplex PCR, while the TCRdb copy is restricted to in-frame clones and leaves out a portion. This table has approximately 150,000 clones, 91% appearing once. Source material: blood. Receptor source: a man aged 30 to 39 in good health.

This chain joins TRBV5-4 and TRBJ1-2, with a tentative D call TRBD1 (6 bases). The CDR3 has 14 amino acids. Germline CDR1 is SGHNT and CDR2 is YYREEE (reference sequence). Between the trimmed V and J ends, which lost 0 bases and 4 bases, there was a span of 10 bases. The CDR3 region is CASSLEQGFYGYTF. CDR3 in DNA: TGTGCCAGCAGCTTGGAACAGGGATTCTATGGCTACACCTTC.

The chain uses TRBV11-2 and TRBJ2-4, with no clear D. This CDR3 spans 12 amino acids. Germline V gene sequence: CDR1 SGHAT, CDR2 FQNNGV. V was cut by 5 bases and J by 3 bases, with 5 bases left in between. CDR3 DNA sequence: TGTGCCAGCAGCGCAGACAAAAACATTCAGTACTTC. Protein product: CASSADKNIQYF.

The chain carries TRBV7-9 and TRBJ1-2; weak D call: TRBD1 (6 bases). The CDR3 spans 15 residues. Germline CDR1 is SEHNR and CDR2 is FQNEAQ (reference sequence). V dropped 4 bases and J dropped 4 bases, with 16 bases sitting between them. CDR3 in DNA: TGTGCCAGCAGCTCGGGACAAAAAGGGGTCTATGGCTACACCTTC. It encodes CASSSGQKGVYGYTF.

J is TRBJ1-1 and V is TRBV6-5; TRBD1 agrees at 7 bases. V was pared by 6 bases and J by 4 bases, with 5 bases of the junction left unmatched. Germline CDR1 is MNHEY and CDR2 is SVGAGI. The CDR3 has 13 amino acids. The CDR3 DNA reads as TGTGCCAGCAGCCCCGACAGGGTCACTGAAGCTTTCTTT. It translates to CASSPDRVTEAFF.

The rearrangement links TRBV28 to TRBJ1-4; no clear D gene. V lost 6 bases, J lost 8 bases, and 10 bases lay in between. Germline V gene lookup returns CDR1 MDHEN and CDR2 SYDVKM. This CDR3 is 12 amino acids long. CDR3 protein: CASSQGYEKLFF. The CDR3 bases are TGTGCCAGCAGCCAAGGGTACGAAAAACTGTTTTTT.

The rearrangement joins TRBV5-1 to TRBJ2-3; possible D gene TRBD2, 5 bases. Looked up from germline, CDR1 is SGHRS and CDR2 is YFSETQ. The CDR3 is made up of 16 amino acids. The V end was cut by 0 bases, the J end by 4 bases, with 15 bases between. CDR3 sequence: CASSLADGPGSDTQYF. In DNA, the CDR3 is TGCGCCAGCAGCTTGGCGGACGGCCCGGGGTCAGATACGCAGTATTTT.

CDR3 sequence reads: CASRQTGVGYEQYF. CDR3 sequence (DNA): TGTGCCAGCAGGCAAACAGGGGTCGGATACGAGCAGTACTTC. The chain has TRBV27 and TRBJ2-7; 7 bases agree with TRBD1. V shed 6 bases, J shed 4 bases, and the junction held 9 bases outside the gene matches. CDR1 is MNHEY, CDR2 SMNVEV, per germline (reference sequence). This CDR3 has 14 amino acids.

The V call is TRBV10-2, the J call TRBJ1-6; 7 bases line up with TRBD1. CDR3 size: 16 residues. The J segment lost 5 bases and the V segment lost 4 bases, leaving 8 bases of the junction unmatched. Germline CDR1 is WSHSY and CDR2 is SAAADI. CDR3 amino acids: CASSVGQVRDNSPLHF. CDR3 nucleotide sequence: TGCGCCAGCAGTGTTGGACAGGTCCGCGATAATTCACCCCTCCACTTT.

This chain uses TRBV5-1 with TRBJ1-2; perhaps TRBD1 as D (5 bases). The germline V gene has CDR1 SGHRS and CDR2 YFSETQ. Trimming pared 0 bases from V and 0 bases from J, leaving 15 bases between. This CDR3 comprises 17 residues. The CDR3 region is CASSLAPTETANYGYTF. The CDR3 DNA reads TGCGCCAGCAGCTTGGCGCCGACAGAAACAGCTAACTATGGCTACACCTTC.